A single T cell receptor (beta chain) is shown here with its context. There is no known antigen for this receptor. Base qualities are missing; no much larger clone stands one base away. The record originates from a study of radiotherapy plus CTLA-4 blockade in lung cancer (dated by TCRdb to 2016 to 2019). Broadly, across the study: Objective responses were observed in approximately 19% of enrolled patients, and disease control was achieved in 25% to 40%.

Overall results and qualifications from the work: After treatment with radiotherapy and ipilimumab, TCR clones that came from tumors expanded in the peripheral blood. Early dynamic changes in blood T cell clones, together with increased serum interferon-beta after radiation, were reported as the strongest predictors of response.

In this study, focal radiation therapy paired with CTLA-4 blockade (ipilimumab) was tested in patients who had chemo-refractory metastatic non-small-cell lung cancer. The method was the immunoSEQ multiplex PCR assay. TCRdb mirrors the immuneACCESS table, restricted to in-frame sequences. Some clones are absent from its copies; in checked studies, under half trace to an unresolved V gene, and the reason for the others is unknown. The sample table lists 100,000 or so clones, roughly 85% of them with a count of one. 25% of the sample lies in the top ten. The CDR3, from cysteine to phenylalanine, totals 17 residues. Here the CDR3 DNA is all that survives: 51 bases in frame from base 1. For CDR1 and CDR2, the germline V gene lists MGHRA and YSYEKL. Trimming takes 3 bases from V and 0 bases from J, and the germline ends sit 16 bases apart.

The chain is made from TRBV4-1 and TRBJ2-3, with the D gene not confidently named. The specimen was peripheral blood, collected from a patient treated with radiotherapy plus ipilimumab. This clonotype was sampled from a human donor with non-small cell lung cancer that progressed on radiotherapy plus ipilimumab. Here the CDR3 is given as CASSHFFVELSTDTQYF. The sequence in DNA is TGCGCCAGCAGCCACTTTTTTGTGGAGCTTAGCACAGATACGCAGTATTTT.